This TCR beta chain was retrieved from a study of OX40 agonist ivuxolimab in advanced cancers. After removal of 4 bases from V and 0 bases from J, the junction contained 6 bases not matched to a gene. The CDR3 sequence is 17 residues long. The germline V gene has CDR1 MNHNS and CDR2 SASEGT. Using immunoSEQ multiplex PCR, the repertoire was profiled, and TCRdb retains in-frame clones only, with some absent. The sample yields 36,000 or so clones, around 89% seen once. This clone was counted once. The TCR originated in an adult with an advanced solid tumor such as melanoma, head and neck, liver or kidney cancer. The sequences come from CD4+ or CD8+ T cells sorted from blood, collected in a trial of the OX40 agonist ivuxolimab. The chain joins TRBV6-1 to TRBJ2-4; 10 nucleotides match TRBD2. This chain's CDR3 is CASSVPGLAAAKNIQYF. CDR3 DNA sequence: TGTGCCAGCAGTGTTCCCGGACTAGCGGCAGCCAAAAACATTCAGTACTTC.